This T cell receptor (beta chain) is from a study of blood T cell repertoires in COVID-19. The wider study: Sources were T cells, B-cell-depleted T cells, or PBMCs; the material itself was cDNA or gDNA.

Only a few counts were recorded for this clone. TCRdb keeps only in-frame clones here, not all; method: immunoSEQ multiplex PCR. This sample yields 90,000 to 130,000 clones, of which approximately 83% are seen a single time; 4% to 4.5% belongs to the top ten. The clonotype was recovered from a woman between 70 and 85 years old with acute or convalescent COVID-19. Sequencing input: peripheral blood.

CDR3 protein: CASRLDTGTGPGYTF. The CDR3 DNA reads as TGCGCCAGCAGACTAGACACCGGGACAGGGCCTGGCTACACCTTC. The V call is TRBV5-1, the J call TRBJ1-2; the match to TRBD1 covers 9 bases. The CDR3 covers 15 residues. The V gene's germline CDR1 is SGHRS and CDR2 YFSETQ. V shed 5 bases, J shed 7 bases, and the junction held 12 bases outside the gene matches.